This T cell receptor beta chain was identified in a study of response to subunit inactivated influenza vaccine. This clonotype was recorded a few times. The ends were cut back, 6 bases at V and 2 bases at J, with 16 bases in the middle. Germline loops: CDR1 DFQATT, CDR2 SNEGSKA (reference sequence). CDR3 length: 14 amino acids. TCRdb re-called the RT-PCR reads with MiXCR, one entry per CDR3 protein. Of 500,000 or so distinct CDR3 sequences listed, 9.5% to 12% are singletons. V is TRBV20-1 and J is TRBJ1-1; possibly TRBD1 for D (6 bases). This TCR came from a man aged 50-59 years who received an inactivated influenza vaccine. The sample here was PBMCs from blood, taken 35 to 45 days after vaccination. This CDR3 reads CSALTGTLNTEAFF. In DNA, the CDR3 is TGCAGTGCCCTAACTGGGACACTTAACACTGAAGCTTTCTTT.